Presented here are 30 T cell receptor beta chains from one specimen sequenced in a study of naive and memory T cell subsets (dated by TCRdb to between 2016 and 2019). For whole blood analysis, over 2 ml of peripheral blood was collected from healthy adult volunteers into Tempus tubes, and RNA was extracted following the manufacturer's instructions. The library was built by means of 5' RACE. This sample was sequenced with an Illumina MiSeq. TCR RNA was reverse transcribed with SuperScript IV using alpha and beta constant region primers for the blood and skin samples. TCRdb applied fastp at Q25 and MiXCR to the public reads, then kept only in-frame beta chains. Each record represents a unique CDR3 protein, reported with the most common genes and DNA among its rows. Counted in this sample were 20,000 to 25,000 distinct CDR3 sequences; 3.5% to 5% of them appeared once. The ten largest make up 7% to 10% of the sample.

The receptors here all came from a male donor in good health.

CDR3 region: CASSLASGGAVGEQFF. The CDR3 region has the DNA TGCGCCAGCAGCTTGGCGAGCGGGGGGGCCGTAGGTGAGCAGTTCTTC. The V call is TRBV5-1, the J call TRBJ2-1; 10 nucleotides agree with TRBD2. Germline values: CDR1 SGHRS, CDR2 YFSETQ. Trimming took 0 bases from V and 9 from J; bases not matched to a gene: 9. The CDR3 has 16 amino acids.

This clonotype was seen ten or more times. V is TRBV6-2 or TRBV6-3 and J is TRBJ2-4, with D possibly matching TRBD1 (6 bases). Germline assignment: CDR1 MNHEY and CDR2 SVGEGT. V dropped 0 bases and J dropped 8 bases, with 14 bases sitting between them. The length of the CDR3 is 15 residues. The CDR3 DNA follows: TGTGCCAGCAGTTACTCCCAGGCCAAGGGGGACATTCAGTACTTC. It yields the protein CASSYSQAKGDIQYF.

At least ten counts were recorded for this clonotype. The chain recombines TRBV20-1 with TRBJ2-5; the D is unclear. The CDR3 totals 11 residues. V lost 3 bases, J lost 1 base, and 3 bases lay in between. Looked up from germline, CDR1 is DFQATT and CDR2 is SNEGSKA (reference sequence). CDR3 amino acids: CSASVQETQYF. The CDR3, as DNA: TGCAGTGCTAGTGTCCAAGAGACCCAGTACTTC.

This clonotype was recorded at least ten times. The CDR3 DNA sequence: TGTGCCAGCAGCTTAACACGAAACACAGATACGCAGTATTTT. Encoded protein: CASSLTRNTDTQYF. This chain uses TRBV11-2 with TRBJ2-3; no clear D gene. V was cut by 2 bases and J by 2 bases, with 8 bases left in between. Germline values: CDR1 SGHAT, CDR2 FQNNGV. CDR3 size: 14 residues.

V is TRBV20-1 and J is TRBJ1-6, with 11 bases matching TRBD1. The CDR3 is made up of 14 amino acids. CDR1 and CDR2 from the germline V gene are DFQATT and SNEGSKA (reference sequence). Trimming removed 6 bases from V and 10 bases from J; junction bases left unmatched: 8. The DNA of the CDR3 is TGCAGTGCCCCGGGACAGGGGGATTGGTCACCCCTCCACTTT. This encodes CSAPGQGDWSPLHF.

Concerning this clonotype itself: The junction differs from germline at one of its ends, possibly a read error. The chain recombines TRBV3-1 with TRBJ1-1; 8 bases match TRBD1. The CDR3 extends over 13 amino acids. The germline V gene has CDR1 LGHDT and CDR2 YNNKEL (reference sequence). The DNA of the CDR3 is TGTGCCAGCGGGATCCAGGGGGCCACTGAAACTTTCTTT. Its translation is CASGIQGATETFF.

The table lists this clonotype with many counts. The rearrangement links TRBV28 to TRBJ2-1; 8 bases agree with TRBD2. The CDR3 has 14 residues. With V trimmed by 7 bases and J by 2 bases, 4 bases remained unmatched. Germline V gene sequence: CDR1 MDHEN, CDR2 SYDVKM. CDR3 bases: TGTGCCAGCACTATAGCGGGAACCTACAATGAGCAGTTCTTC. As protein: CASTIAGTYNEQFF.

In its sample, this clonotype was seen many times. V is TRBV12-3 or TRBV12-4 and J is TRBJ2-1; 11 bases map to TRBD2. With V trimmed by 4 bases and J by 4 bases, 3 bases remained unmatched. The CDR3 runs to 15 residues. Here the CDR3 reads CASSSLAGGYNEQFF. CDR3 in DNA: TGTGCCAGCAGTTCCTTAGCGGGGGGGTACAATGAGCAGTTCTTC.

Judged by abundance, this clonotype is medium-sized (0.01 to 0.1%). The V call is TRBV7-2, the J call TRBJ1-3, with D tentatively TRBD1 (5 bases). CDR3 length equals 15 residues. Trimming shortened V by 5 bases and J by 0 bases, and 11 bases separated the two germline ends. Germline-derived CDR1 and CDR2 are SGHTA and FQGNSA. DNA of the CDR3: TGTGCCAGCAGCGAGGGACCAAACTCTGGAAACACCATATATTTT. Protein: CASSEGPNSGNTIYF.

This clonotype has ten or more counts. This rearrangement joins TRBV20-1 to TRBJ2-4, with D perhaps being TRBD1 or TRBD2 (5 bases each). Germline V lookup: CDR1 DFQATT, CDR2 SNEGSKA (reference sequence). The CDR3 has 21 residues. Trimming stripped 6 bases from V and 0 bases from J, with 33 bases between. CDR3 nucleotides: TGCAGTGCACTGGGGGACCAGAGGTTCCCAATCCGCTTCCTAGCCAAAAACATTCAGTACTTC. Translation: CSALGDQRFPIRFLAKNIQYF.

This clonotype was found many times. V and J are TRBV19 and TRBJ1-5; maybe TRBD1 (6 bases). The germline V gene encodes CDR1 LNHDA and CDR2 SQIVND (reference sequence). CDR3 length: 17 residues. Trimming pared 4 bases from V and 3 bases from J, leaving 19 bases between. The CDR3: CASSTGFSGQTNQPQHF. Written as DNA, the CDR3 is TGTGCCAGTAGTACCGGATTTTCAGGACAGACCAATCAGCCCCAGCATTTT.

This clonotype showed up many times. V is TRBV7-9 and J is TRBJ2-5, with a weak D call TRBD2 (5 bases). The CDR3 extends over 16 amino acids. Germline V CDR1 and CDR2: SEHNR, FQNEAQ (reference sequence). Trimming took 1 base from V and 0 from J, leaving 12 bases between them. CDR3: CASSLGAAAYQETQYF. The CDR3 bases are TGTGCCAGCAGCTTAGGAGCGGCAGCGTACCAAGAGACCCAGTACTTC.

This clonotype was seen at least ten times. The V and J genes are TRBV20-1 and TRBJ2-6; D tentatively reads TRBD1 or TRBD2 (5 bases each). Germline CDR1 and CDR2: DFQATT and SNEGSKA (reference sequence). CDR3 size: 15 residues. Trimming took off 6 bases at V and 4 bases at J, with 16 bases between the two ends. In DNA, the CDR3 is TGCAGTGCAGGTCTCTCAGGGACCGGGGCCAACGTCCTGACTTTC. It encodes CSAGLSGTGANVLTF.

This clonotype was picked up many times. The V and J genes are TRBV9 and TRBJ2-7; possible D gene TRBD1, 5 bases. This CDR3 has 15 residues. Germline CDR1 reads SGDLS; CDR2 reads YYNGEE. V shed 3 bases and J shed 7 bases, with 20 bases lying between them. CDR3 residues: CASSASSSGFWEQYF. CDR3 sequence (DNA): TGTGCCAGCAGCGCTTCAAGCTCAGGGTTCTGGGAGCAGTACTTC.

The chain joins TRBV4-1 to TRBJ2-1; 14 nucleotides agree with TRBD2. Germline lookup yields CDR1 MGHRA and CDR2 YSYEKL. This CDR3 spans 18 amino acids. With V trimmed by 4 bases and J by 4 bases, 9 bases remained unmatched. In DNA, the CDR3 is TGCGCCAGCAGCCCCGGACTAGCGGGAGGTCTCGGGTACAATGAGCAGTTCTTC. Translated: CASSPGLAGGLGYNEQFF.

This clonotype was counted at least ten times. The V gene is TRBV6-1, the J gene TRBJ2-7; 9 bases line up with TRBD2. CDR1 is MNHNS, CDR2 SASEGT, per germline. The CDR3 consists of 14 residues. V was pared by 5 bases and J by 5 bases, with 7 bases of the junction left unmatched. CDR3 protein: CASSLSGRPHEQYF. In DNA, the CDR3 is TGTGCCAGCAGTCTAAGCGGGAGGCCCCACGAGCAGTACTTC.

The sample holds many counts of this clonotype. The rearrangement uses TRBV12-3 or TRBV12-4 and TRBJ2-3; 12 nucleotides line up with TRBD2. This CDR3 is built from 15 residues. V dropped 7 bases and J dropped 3; count of bases not matched to a gene: 5. The CDR3 is CASTLGLAGTDTQYF. The CDR3 DNA reads as TGTGCCAGCACCCTAGGACTAGCGGGGACAGATACGCAGTATTTT.

This clonotype was found many times. The chain employs TRBV5-1 and TRBJ2-3; 9 nucleotides match TRBD2. CDR1 and CDR2 (germline): SGHRS, YFSETQ. The CDR3 spans 16 residues. With V trimmed by 4 bases and J by 7 bases, 13 bases remained unmatched. As DNA, the CDR3 is TGCGCCAGCAGCGGGACCCCTAGCGGGGTGCTCAATACGCAGTATTTT. Residues: CASSGTPSGVLNTQYF.

This clonotype was recorded at least ten times. This chain joins TRBV29-1 and TRBJ2-3; D tentatively reads TRBD1 or TRBD2 (5 bases each). Trimming shortened V by 6 bases and J by 2 bases, and 15 bases separated the two germline ends. The CDR3 extends over 14 amino acids. Germline CDR1 reads SQVTM; CDR2 reads ANQGSEA. CDR3 bases: TGCAGCGTGGGGACCGTATTTTCCACAGATACGCAGTATTTT. Protein: CSVGTVFSTDTQYF.

This clonotype showed up many times. This chain joins TRBV5-5 and TRBJ2-3; 7 bases map to TRBD2. V was clipped by 3 bases and J by 2 bases; unmatched bases: 3. Germline CDR1 SGHKS, CDR2 YYEKEE (reference sequence). CDR3 size: 14 residues. CDR3 coding DNA: TGTGCCAGCAGCTCACTAGCGATCACAGATACGCAGTATTTT. Amino acids: CASSSLAITDTQYF.

This clonotype was picked up many times. The chain uses TRBV3-1 and TRBJ2-1; unclear D gene. Per the germline V gene, CDR1 is LGHDT and CDR2 is YNNKEL (reference sequence). Trimming removed 1 base from V and 6 bases from J, with 10 bases in between. The CDR3 has 14 residues. DNA for the CDR3: TGTGCCAGCAGCCAAGGCGTTATACCCAATGAGCAGTTCTTC. Protein product: CASSQGVIPNEQFF.

This clonotype has ten or more counts. The V and J genes are TRBV10-3 and TRBJ2-3; D perhaps matches TRBD2 (5 bases). This CDR3 has 13 amino acids. CDR1 and CDR2 (germline): ENHRY, SYGVKD. V was clipped by 4 bases and J by 2 bases, with 7 bases between them. CDR3 bases: TGTGCCATCAGTGGGGAGAACACAGATACGCAGTATTTT. As protein: CAISGENTDTQYF.

This clonotype was counted ten times or more. CDR3 region: CSARDLGRVQETQYF. The CDR3 DNA follows: TGCAGTGCTAGAGATCTGGGGAGGGTTCAAGAGACCCAGTACTTC. The V gene is TRBV20-1, the J gene TRBJ2-5; 7 bases fit TRBD2. CDR1 and CDR2 from the germline V gene are DFQATT and SNEGSKA (reference sequence). This CDR3 has 15 amino acids. V lost 0 bases, J lost 2 bases, and 6 bases stayed unmatched.

This clonotype was counted at least ten times. The gene calls are TRBV20-1 and TRBJ2-2; the D is unclear. V lost 7 bases, J lost 0 bases, and 9 bases lay in between. This CDR3 has 13 residues. Germline loops: CDR1 DFQATT, CDR2 SNEGSKA (reference sequence). CDR3 sequence reads: CSVLGTNTGELFF. In DNA, the CDR3 is TGCAGTGTTCTAGGGACGAACACCGGGGAGCTGTTTTTT.

In its sample, this clonotype was seen many times. The chain carries TRBV28 and TRBJ2-3; TRBD2 matches at 8 bases. This CDR3 region has 16 residues. CDR1 is MDHEN and CDR2 is SYDVKM in the germline V gene. The J segment lost 4 bases and the V segment lost 4 bases, leaving 10 bases of the junction unmatched. The CDR3 loop reads CASSCPPGLVADTQYF. In DNA form, the CDR3 reads TGTGCCAGCAGTTGTCCTCCGGGACTAGTAGCAGATACGCAGTATTTT.

This clonotype was recorded many times. The chain has TRBV30 and TRBJ1-5; possible D gene TRBD1, 6 bases. The CDR3 runs to 13 residues. Germline V lookup: CDR1 GTSNPN, CDR2 SVGIG (reference sequence). V lost 4 bases to trimming and J lost 2 bases, with 9 bases between them. The CDR3 DNA is TGTGCCTGGAAAGGGGGAGGCAATCAGCCCCAGCATTTT. Translated: CAWKGGGNQPQHF.

This clonotype was detected ten times or more. This chain links TRBV4-1 with TRBJ2-1; D perhaps matches TRBD1 (6 bases). Germline CDR1 reads MGHRA; CDR2 reads YSYEKL. There are 13 residues in the CDR3. V lost 4 bases and J lost 7, with 11 bases in between. CDR3 amino acids: CASSRTRGNEQFF. CDR3 nucleotides: TGCGCCAGCAGCCGTACTAGGGGGAATGAGCAGTTCTTC.

This clonotype was recorded many times. The rearrangement joins TRBV2 to TRBJ1-3; tentative D call: TRBD1 (5 bases). The V gene lost 1 base and the J gene lost 0 bases, with 10 bases spanning the gap. The CDR3 is made up of 16 amino acids. Germline V gives CDR1 SNHLY, CDR2 FYNNEI. The CDR3 DNA sequence: TGTGCCAGCAGTGAAGAGATGGGGGTCTCTGGAAACACCATATATTTT. Its protein is CASSEEMGVSGNTIYF.

This clonotype was observed at least ten times. The chain employs TRBV5-1 and TRBJ2-7; D remains unclear. This CDR3 contains 11 residues. The V gene lost 0 bases and the J gene lost 7 bases, with 5 bases spanning the gap. Germline CDR1 reads SGHRS; CDR2 reads YFSETQ. The CDR3 spells CASSLEAEQYF. The DNA of the CDR3 is TGCGCCAGCAGCTTGGAGGCAGAGCAGTACTTC.

This clonotype was seen many times. The gene calls are TRBV6-5 and TRBJ2-1; the D gene is possibly TRBD2 (5 bases). V shed 1 base and J shed 1 base, with 8 bases lying between them. Germline V gene sequence: CDR1 MNHEY, CDR2 SVGAGI. There are 15 residues in the CDR3. The CDR3 sequence is CASSYLTNSYNEQFF. The CDR3 DNA follows: TGTGCCAGCAGTTACTTGACTAATTCCTACAATGAGCAGTTCTTC.